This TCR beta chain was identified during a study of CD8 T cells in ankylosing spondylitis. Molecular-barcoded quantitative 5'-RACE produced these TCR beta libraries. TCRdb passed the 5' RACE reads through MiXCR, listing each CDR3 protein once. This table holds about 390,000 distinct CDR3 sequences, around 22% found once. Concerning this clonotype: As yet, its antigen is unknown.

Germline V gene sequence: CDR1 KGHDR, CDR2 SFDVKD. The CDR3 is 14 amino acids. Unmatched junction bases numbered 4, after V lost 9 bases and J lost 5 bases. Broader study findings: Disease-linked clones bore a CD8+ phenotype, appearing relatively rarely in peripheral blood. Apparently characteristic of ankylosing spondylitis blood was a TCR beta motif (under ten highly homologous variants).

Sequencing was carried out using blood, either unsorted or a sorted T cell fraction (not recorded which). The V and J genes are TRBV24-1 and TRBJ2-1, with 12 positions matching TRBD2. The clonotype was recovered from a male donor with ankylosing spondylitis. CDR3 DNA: TGTGCCACCTCCCTAGCGGGAGGGAACAATGAGCAGTTCTTC. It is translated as CATSLAGGNNEQFF.